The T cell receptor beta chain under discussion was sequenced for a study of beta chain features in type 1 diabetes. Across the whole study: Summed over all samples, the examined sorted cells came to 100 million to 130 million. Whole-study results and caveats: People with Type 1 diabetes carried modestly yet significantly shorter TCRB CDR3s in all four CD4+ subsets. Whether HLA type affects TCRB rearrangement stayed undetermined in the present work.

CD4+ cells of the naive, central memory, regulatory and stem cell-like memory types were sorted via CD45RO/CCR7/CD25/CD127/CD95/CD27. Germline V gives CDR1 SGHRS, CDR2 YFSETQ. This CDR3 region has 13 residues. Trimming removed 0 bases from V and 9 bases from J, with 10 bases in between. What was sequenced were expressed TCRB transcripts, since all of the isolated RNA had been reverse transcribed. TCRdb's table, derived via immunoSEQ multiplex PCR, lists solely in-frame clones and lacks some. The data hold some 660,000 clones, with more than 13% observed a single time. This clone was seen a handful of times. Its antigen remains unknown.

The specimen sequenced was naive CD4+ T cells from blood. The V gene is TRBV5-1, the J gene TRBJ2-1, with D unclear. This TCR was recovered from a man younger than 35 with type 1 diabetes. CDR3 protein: CASSLERAPEQFF. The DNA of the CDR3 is TGCGCCAGCAGCTTGGAACGAGCGCCTGAGCAGTTCTTC. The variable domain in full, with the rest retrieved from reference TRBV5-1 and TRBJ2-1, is KAGVTQTPRYLIKTRGQQVTLSCSPISGHRSVSWYQQTPGQGLQFLFEYFSETQRNKGNFPGRFSGRQFSNSRSEMNVSTLELGDSALYLCASSLERAPEQFFGPGTRLTVL.